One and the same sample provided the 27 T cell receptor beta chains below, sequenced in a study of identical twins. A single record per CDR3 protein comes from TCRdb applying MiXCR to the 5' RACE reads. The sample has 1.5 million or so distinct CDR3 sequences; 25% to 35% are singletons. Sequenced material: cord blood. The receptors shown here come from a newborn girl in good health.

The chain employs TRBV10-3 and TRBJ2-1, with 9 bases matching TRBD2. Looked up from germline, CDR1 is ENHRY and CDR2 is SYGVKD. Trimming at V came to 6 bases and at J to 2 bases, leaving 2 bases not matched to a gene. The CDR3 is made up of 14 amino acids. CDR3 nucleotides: TGTGCCATCAGGAAGCGGGGGGCCTACAATGAGCAGTTCTTC. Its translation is CAIRKRGAYNEQFF.

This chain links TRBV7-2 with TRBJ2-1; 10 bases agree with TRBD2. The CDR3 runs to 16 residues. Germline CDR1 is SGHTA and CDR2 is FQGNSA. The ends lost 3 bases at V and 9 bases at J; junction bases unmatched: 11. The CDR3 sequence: CASSFTSGVPYGEQFF. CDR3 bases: TGTGCCAGCAGCTTTACTAGCGGGGTACCATATGGTGAGCAGTTCTTC.

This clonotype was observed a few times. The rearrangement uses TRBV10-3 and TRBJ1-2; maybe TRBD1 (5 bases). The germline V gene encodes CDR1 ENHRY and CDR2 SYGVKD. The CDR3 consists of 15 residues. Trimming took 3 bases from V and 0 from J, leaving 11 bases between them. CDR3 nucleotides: TGTGCCATCAGTGATATACAGGCCTCTAACTATGGCTACACCTTC. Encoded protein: CAISDIQASNYGYTF.

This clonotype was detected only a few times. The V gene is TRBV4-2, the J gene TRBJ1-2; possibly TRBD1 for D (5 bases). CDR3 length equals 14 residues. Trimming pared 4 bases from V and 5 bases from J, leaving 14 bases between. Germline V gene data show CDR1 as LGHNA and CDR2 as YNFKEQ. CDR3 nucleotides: TGTGCCAGCAGCCCCGACGGGGGATGGTATGGCTACACCTTC. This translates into CASSPDGGWYGYTF.

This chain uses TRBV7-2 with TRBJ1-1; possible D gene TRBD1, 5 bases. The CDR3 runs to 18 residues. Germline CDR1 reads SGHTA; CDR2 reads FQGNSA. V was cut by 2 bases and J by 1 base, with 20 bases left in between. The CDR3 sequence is CASSLSGPLTGGNTEAFF. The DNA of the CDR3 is TGTGCCAGCAGCTTATCGGGGCCCCTAACGGGAGGGAACACTGAAGCTTTCTTT.

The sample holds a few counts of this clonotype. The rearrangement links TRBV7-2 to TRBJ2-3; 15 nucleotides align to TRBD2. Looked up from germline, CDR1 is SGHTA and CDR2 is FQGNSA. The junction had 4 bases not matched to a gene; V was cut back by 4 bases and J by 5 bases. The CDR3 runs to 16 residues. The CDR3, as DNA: TGTGCCAGCAGCTCACCGGGACTAGCGGGGGGAGATACGCAGTATTTT. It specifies CASSSPGLAGGDTQYF.

The CDR3 DNA follows: TGTGCCAGCAGTTACCCGGACAGGGAGTCCGCTGAAGCTTTCTTT. It specifies CASSYPDRESAEAFF. The gene calls are TRBV27 and TRBJ1-1; TRBD1 aligns across 8 bases. After removal of 4 bases from V and 6 bases from J, the junction contained 10 bases not matched to a gene. The germline gives CDR1 MNHEY, CDR2 SMNVEV (reference sequence). CDR3 size: 15 residues.

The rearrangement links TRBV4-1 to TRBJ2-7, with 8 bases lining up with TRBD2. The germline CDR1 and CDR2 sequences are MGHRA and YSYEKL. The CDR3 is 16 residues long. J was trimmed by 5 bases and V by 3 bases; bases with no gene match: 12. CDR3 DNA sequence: TGCGCCAGCAGCCACCGATCCGGGGGGGCTCTACACGAGCAGTACTTC. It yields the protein CASSHRSGGALHEQYF.

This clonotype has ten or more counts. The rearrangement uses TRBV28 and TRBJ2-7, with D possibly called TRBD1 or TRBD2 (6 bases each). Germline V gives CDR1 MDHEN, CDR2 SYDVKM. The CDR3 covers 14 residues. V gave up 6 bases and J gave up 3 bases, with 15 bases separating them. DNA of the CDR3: TGTGCCAGCAGCCTTAGCGGAGGGGGCTACGAGCAGTACTTC. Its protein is CASSLSGGGYEQYF.

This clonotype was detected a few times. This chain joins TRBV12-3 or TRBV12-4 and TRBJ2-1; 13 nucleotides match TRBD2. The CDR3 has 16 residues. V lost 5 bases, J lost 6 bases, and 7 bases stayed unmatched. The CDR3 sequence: CASSPSGTSGTNEQFF. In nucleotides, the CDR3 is TGTGCCAGCAGTCCCTCCGGGACTAGCGGGACCAATGAGCAGTTCTTC.

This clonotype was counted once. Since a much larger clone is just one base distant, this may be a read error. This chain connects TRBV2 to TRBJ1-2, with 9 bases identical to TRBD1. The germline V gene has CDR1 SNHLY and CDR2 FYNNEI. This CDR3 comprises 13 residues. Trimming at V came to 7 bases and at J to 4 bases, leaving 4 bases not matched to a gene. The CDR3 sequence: CASTVTGGYGYTF. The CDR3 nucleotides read TGTGCCAGCACCGTGACAGGGGGCTATGGCTACACCTTC.

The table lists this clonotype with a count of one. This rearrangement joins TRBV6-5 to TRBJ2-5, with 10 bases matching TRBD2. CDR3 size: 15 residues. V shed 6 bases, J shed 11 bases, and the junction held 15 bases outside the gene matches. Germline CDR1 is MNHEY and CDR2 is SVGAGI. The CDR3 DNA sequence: TGTGCCAGCAGAACTAGCGGGACTCGCAGAAATGAGCAGTACTTC. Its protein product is CASRTSGTRRNEQYF.

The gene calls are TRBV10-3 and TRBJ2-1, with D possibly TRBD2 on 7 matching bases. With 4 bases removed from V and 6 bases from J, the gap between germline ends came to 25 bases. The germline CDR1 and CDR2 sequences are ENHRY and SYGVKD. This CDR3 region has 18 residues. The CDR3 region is CAISGRSGSGANGNEQFF. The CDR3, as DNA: TGTGCCATCAGTGGACGTAGCGGGTCAGGGGCAAACGGCAATGAGCAGTTCTTC.

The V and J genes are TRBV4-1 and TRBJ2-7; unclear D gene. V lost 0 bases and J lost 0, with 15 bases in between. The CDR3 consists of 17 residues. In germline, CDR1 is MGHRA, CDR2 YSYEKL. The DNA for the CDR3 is TGCGCCAGCAGCCAAGAAAGAATAGCTCGGAGCTCCTACGAGCAGTACTTC. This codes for CASSQERIARSSYEQYF.

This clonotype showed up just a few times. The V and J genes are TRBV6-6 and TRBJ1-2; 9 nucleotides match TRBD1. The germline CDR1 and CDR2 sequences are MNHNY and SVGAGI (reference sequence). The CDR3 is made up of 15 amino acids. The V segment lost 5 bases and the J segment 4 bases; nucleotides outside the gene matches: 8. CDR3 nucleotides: TGTGCCAGCAGTCTCGACAGGGGGTCGGGCTATGGCTACACCTTC. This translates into CASSLDRGSGYGYTF.

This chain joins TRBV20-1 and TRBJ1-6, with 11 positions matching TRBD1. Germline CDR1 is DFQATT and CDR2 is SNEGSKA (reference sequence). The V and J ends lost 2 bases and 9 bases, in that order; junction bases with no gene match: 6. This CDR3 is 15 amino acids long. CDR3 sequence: CSARRPGTGGSPLHF. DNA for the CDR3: TGCAGTGCTAGAAGACCCGGGACAGGGGGTTCACCCCTCCACTTT.

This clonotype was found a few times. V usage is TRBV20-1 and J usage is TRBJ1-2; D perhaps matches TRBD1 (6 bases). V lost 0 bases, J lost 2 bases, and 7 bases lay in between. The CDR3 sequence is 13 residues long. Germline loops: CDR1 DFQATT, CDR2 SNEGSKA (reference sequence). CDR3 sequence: CSARDDRNYGYTF. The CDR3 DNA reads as TGCAGTGCTAGAGATGACAGGAACTATGGCTACACCTTC.

The CDR3: CATKQAGYVLYNEQFF. The DNA of the CDR3 is TGTGCCACCAAGCAGGCAGGGTATGTTCTCTACAATGAGCAGTTCTTC. This rearrangement joins TRBV15 to TRBJ2-1; possibly TRBD1 for D (5 bases). The germline V gene encodes CDR1 LNHNV and CDR2 YYDKDF (reference sequence). CDR3 size: 16 residues. The germline V and J ends were trimmed by 7 bases and 3 bases, with 19 bases remaining between them.

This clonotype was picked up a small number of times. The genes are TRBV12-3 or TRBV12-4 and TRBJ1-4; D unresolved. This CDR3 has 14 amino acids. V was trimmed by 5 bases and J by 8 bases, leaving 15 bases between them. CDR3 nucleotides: TGTGCCAGCAGTCGTCAGCGGATCGGGGAAAAACTGTTTTTT. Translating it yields CASSRQRIGEKLFF.

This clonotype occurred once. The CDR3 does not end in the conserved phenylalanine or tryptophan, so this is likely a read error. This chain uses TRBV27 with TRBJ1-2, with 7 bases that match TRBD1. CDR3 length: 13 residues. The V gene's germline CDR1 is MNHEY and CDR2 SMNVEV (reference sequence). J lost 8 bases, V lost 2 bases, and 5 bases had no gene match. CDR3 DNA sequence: TGTGCCAGCAGTTTAGAGACAGGGCTCGGCTACACCCTC. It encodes CASSLETGLGYTL.

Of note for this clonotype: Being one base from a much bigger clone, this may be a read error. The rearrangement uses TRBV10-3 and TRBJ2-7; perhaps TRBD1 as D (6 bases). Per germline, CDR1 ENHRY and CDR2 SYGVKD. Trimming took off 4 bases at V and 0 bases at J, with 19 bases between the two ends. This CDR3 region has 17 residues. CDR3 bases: TGTGCCATCAGTGGGTCTACGCCGTCAGGGGACTCCTACGAGCAGTACTTC. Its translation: CAISGSTPSGDSYEQYF.

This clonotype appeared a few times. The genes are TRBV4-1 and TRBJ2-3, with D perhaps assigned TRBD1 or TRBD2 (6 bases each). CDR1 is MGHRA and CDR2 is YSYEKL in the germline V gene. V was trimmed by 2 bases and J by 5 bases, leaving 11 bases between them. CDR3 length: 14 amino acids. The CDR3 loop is CASSQFRGVDTQYF. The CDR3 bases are TGCGCCAGCAGCCAATTTAGGGGGGTAGATACGCAGTATTTT.

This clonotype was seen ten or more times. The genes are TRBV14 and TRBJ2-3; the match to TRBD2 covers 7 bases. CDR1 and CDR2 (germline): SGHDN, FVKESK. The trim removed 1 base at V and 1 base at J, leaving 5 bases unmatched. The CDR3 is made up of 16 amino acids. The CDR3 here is CASSQGGLAGTDTQYF. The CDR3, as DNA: TGTGCCAGCAGCCAAGGCGGGCTAGCGGGCACAGATACGCAGTATTTT.

DNA for the CDR3: TGTGCCAGCAGTTTAGCTTGGACACCTAGCACAGATACGCAGTATTTT. Protein: CASSLAWTPSTDTQYF. The V gene is TRBV28, the J gene TRBJ2-3; a weak D match, TRBD1 (5 bases). V was cut by 2 bases and J by 0 bases, with 12 bases left in between. The CDR3 is 16 amino acids. The germline gives CDR1 MDHEN, CDR2 SYDVKM.

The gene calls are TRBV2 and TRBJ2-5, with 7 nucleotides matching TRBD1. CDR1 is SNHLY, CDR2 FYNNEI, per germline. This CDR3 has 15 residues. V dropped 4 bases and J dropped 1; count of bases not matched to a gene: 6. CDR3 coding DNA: TGTGCCAGCAGTGGACAGGGCCACGGCCAAGAGACCCAGTACTTC. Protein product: CASSGQGHGQETQYF.

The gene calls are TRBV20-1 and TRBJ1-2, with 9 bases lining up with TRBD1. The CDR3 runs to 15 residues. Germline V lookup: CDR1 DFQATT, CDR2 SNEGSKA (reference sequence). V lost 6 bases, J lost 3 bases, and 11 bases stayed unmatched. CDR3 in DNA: TGCAGTGCAAAGCCGGGACAGGGTTCCCACTATGGCTACACCTTC. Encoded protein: CSAKPGQGSHYGYTF.

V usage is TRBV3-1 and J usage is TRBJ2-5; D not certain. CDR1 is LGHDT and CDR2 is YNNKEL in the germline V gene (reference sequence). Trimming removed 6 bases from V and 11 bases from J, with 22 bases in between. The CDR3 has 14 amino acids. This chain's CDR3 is CASSPGPTHNEQYF. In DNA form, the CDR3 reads TGTGCCAGCAGTCCTGGACCCACCCACAATGAGCAGTACTTC.